Detailed here is one T cell receptor (beta chain). Its antigen is undetermined. These data come from a study of T cells in Graves' hyperthyroidism and ophthalmopathy. Amplification targeted TCR beta CDR3 regions from RNA transcripts. HTBI primers were the set used in a first-round RT-PCR of the TCR CDR3. TCRdb redid the calling of the multiplex PCR reads with MiXCR, one entry per CDR3 protein. The data show about 570,000 distinct CDR3 sequences, roughly 50% seen once. Not enrolled were patients with uncontrolled infection, other autoimmune disease, pregnancy or lactation. Each diagnosis drew on symptoms, thyroxine, TRAb, thyroid ultrasound and orbital computed tomography findings. V was clipped by 4 bases and J by 6 bases, with 24 bases between them. This CDR3 is built from 17 residues. Germline V gene sequence: CDR1 LGHNA, CDR2 YNFKEQ. General study results and limits: Most clonotypes that expanded in the thyroid above 0.001 also showed up in blood. Median prediction lead before ophthalmopathy onset was 5 to 7 months with the model.

The chain recombines TRBV4-2 with TRBJ2-5, with D possibly being TRBD2 (6 bases). Material for sequencing was peripheral blood or thyroid tissue (not recorded which). This TCR was recovered from an adult woman with Graves' disease, either hyperthyroidism or ophthalmopathy (not recorded which). The CDR3 spells CASSLRADWGDSKTQYF. CDR3 coding DNA: TGTGCCAGCAGCCTTCGGGCGGACTGGGGGGACTCGAAGACCCAGTACTTC.